These 8 T cell receptor beta chains share one sample of origin, sequenced in a study of T cell responses to AZD1222 COVID-19 vaccine. This table comes from immunoSEQ multiplex PCR, and its TCRdb copy is limited to in-frame clones, with some not included. This table has under 200,000 clones, more than 90% appearing once. The material sequenced was peripheral blood, taken on day 0 of AZD1222 vaccination. The receptors stem from an adult in good health.

This clone came up once. The V gene is TRBV19, the J gene TRBJ2-1; possibly TRBD2 for D (5 bases). The germline CDR1 and CDR2 sequences are LNHDA and SQIVND (reference sequence). Trimming removed 1 base from V and 4 bases from J, with 14 bases in between. The CDR3 has 16 amino acids. CDR3 protein: CASSIASNRRYNEQFF. The CDR3 region has the DNA TGTGCCAGTAGTATAGCTAGCAATCGTCGATACAATGAGCAGTTCTTC.

This chain uses TRBV7-3 with TRBJ1-2; TRBD1 is a possible D gene (5 bases). The CDR3 totals 13 residues. Germline loops: CDR1 SGHTA, CDR2 FQGTGA. V lost 1 base, J lost 7 bases, and 10 bases lay in between. CDR3 in DNA: TGTGCCAGCAGCTTAAGTAGGGGTGGTGGCTACACCTTC. It translates to CASSLSRGGGYTF.

The chain has TRBV7-2 and TRBJ2-1, with D possibly being TRBD1 or TRBD2 (5 bases each). The CDR3 sequence is 15 residues long. The germline CDR1 and CDR2 sequences are SGHTA and FQGNSA. Trimming stripped 1 base from V and 6 bases from J, with 13 bases between. This chain's CDR3 is CASSLGGAQGNEQFF. CDR3 DNA: TGTGCCAGCAGCTTAGGAGGGGCCCAGGGCAATGAGCAGTTCTTC.

The V call is TRBV9, the J call TRBJ1-3; D unresolved. CDR1 and CDR2 (germline): SGDLS, YYNGEE. V was cut by 0 bases and J by 2 bases, with 3 bases left in between. This CDR3 comprises 13 residues. The CDR3 coding sequence is TGTGCCAGCAGCGTAGATCCTGGAAACACCATATATTTT. It translates to CASSVDPGNTIYF.

The chain recombines TRBV7-6 with TRBJ2-3; the match to TRBD1 covers 9 bases. V lost 5 bases, J lost 0 bases, and 12 bases stayed unmatched. This CDR3 spans 18 amino acids. Per the germline V gene, CDR1 is SGHVS and CDR2 is FNYEAQ. CDR3 nucleotides: TGTGCCAGCAGCCGCCCCGCATCACAGGGGGCAAGCACAGATACGCAGTATTTT. Protein product: CASSRPASQGASTDTQYF. The complete variable domain, with remaining parts taken from reference TRBV7-6 and TRBJ2-3, reads GAGVSQSPRYKVTKRGQDVALRCDPISGHVSLYWYRQALGQGPEFLTYFNYEAQQDKSGLPNDRFSAERPEGSISTLTIQRTEQRDSAMYRCASSRPASQGASTDTQYFGPGTRLTVL.

The rearrangement links TRBV11-2 to TRBJ1-4, with D perhaps TRBD1 (6 bases). Germline loops: CDR1 SGHAT, CDR2 FQNNGV. Trimming removed 5 bases from V and 11 bases from J, with 12 bases in between. This CDR3 has 12 residues. Here the CDR3 reads CASSPQDRKLFF. The CDR3 bases are TGTGCCAGCAGCCCCCAAGACAGGAAACTGTTTTTT.

This chain connects TRBV18 to TRBJ2-2, with D maybe TRBD1 (5 bases). V lost 3 bases and J 7 bases, leaving 9 bases between the germline ends. There are 13 residues in the CDR3. The germline gives CDR1 KGHSH, CDR2 LQKENI. The CDR3 here is CASSPETDGELFF. CDR3 DNA: TGTGCCAGCTCACCCGAGACAGACGGGGAGCTGTTTTTT. The full variable domain, in which reference TRBV18 and TRBJ2-2 provide the parts outside the CDR3, is NAGVMQNPRHLVRRRGQEARLRCSPMKGHSHVYWYRQLPEEGLKFMVYLQKENIIDESGMPKERFSAEFPKEGPSILRIQQVVRGDSAAYFCASSPETDGELFFGEGSRLTVL.

Here the CDR3 DNA reads TGTGCCAGCAGTTTCGACAGATACAATGAGCAGTTCTTC. Its translation: CASSFDRYNEQFF. The chain links TRBV5-5 to TRBJ2-1, with D possibly matching TRBD1 (5 bases). V was trimmed by 5 bases and J by 4 bases, leaving 10 bases between them. Germline CDR1 is SGHKS and CDR2 is YYEKEE (reference sequence). The CDR3 spans 13 residues. Complete variable domain (other parts from reference TRBV5-5 and TRBJ2-1): DAGVTQSPTHLIKTRGQQVTLRCSPISGHKSVSWYQQVLGQGPQFIFQYYEKEERGRGNFPDRFSARQFPNYSSELNVNALLLGDSALYLCASSFDRYNEQFFGPGTRLTVL.